A single sample gave rise to the 30 T cell receptor beta chains below, sequenced in a study of human T cells and chemical hapten exposure. Time point given: patch test 3, about 24 weeks after DPC sensitization. Stated treatment: therapeutic diphenylcyclopropenone sensitization with weekly scalp DPC. TCRdb independently ran MiXCR on the RACE reads; one entry per CDR3 protein. Of 82,000 or so distinct CDR3 sequences listed, 10% to 15% are singletons. The sequences come from whole blood, collected in connection with sensitization to the hapten diphenylcyclopropenone (DPC). The receptors were gathered from a woman aged 45-65 years with alopecia areata. Some clones in this sample may be carry-over from other donors' samples.

This chain links TRBV4-1 with TRBJ2-1; perhaps TRBD2 as D (6 bases). The germline CDR1 and CDR2 sequences are MGHRA and YSYEKL. V was cut by 5 bases and J by 5 bases, with 16 bases left in between. CDR3 length: 15 residues. The CDR3 region has the DNA TGCGCCAGCAGCAAAGCCAGTTCGGGAGACAATGAGCAGTTCTTC. As protein: CASSKASSGDNEQFF.

This clonotype was counted ten times or more. The rearrangement joins TRBV11-2 to TRBJ2-5; TRBD2 matches 8 bases. The trim removed 4 bases at V and 7 bases at J, leaving 8 bases unmatched. From germline, CDR1 is SGHAT and CDR2 FQNNGV. CDR3 size: 14 residues. CDR3 region: CASSSSGTSSTQYF. The CDR3 coding sequence is TGTGCCAGCAGCTCGTCCGGGACTAGTTCGACCCAGTACTTC.

This clonotype showed up just a few times. The rearrangement links TRBV29-1 to TRBJ2-1, with D maybe TRBD1 (5 bases). Trimming pared 3 bases from V and 7 bases from J, leaving 10 bases between. The CDR3 sequence is 12 residues long. Germline CDR1 and CDR2: SQVTM and ANQGSEA. The CDR3 sequence: CSVEQGLNEQFF. The CDR3 region has the DNA TGCAGCGTTGAGCAGGGTTTGAATGAGCAGTTCTTC.

This rearrangement joins TRBV3-1 to TRBJ1-1; D ambiguous. Trimming removed 5 bases from V and 2 bases from J, with 12 bases in between. The CDR3 is 14 residues long. Germline-derived CDR1 and CDR2 are LGHDT and YNNKEL (reference sequence). The CDR3 nucleotides are TGTGCCAGCAGCGTAGCGGTTGCAAACACTGAAGCTTTCTTT. Translating it yields CASSVAVANTEAFF.

In this sample, this clonotype turned up many times. This rearrangement joins TRBV3-1 to TRBJ1-3; the match to TRBD1 covers 9 bases. Germline values: CDR1 LGHDT, CDR2 YNNKEL (reference sequence). CDR3 length: 15 residues. Germline trimming cut 3 bases from V and 4 bases from J; bases unmatched to any gene: 4. CDR3 sequence (DNA): TGTGCCAGCAGCCACGGGACAGGGCACGGAAACACCATATATTTT. Translating it yields CASSHGTGHGNTIYF. The full variable domain, completed using reference TRBV3-1 and TRBJ1-3, is DTAVSQTPKYLVTQMGNDKSIKCEQNLGHDTMYWYKQDSKKFLKIMFSYNNKELIINETVPNRFSPKSPDKAHLNLHINSLELGDSAVYFCASSHGTGHGNTIYFGEGSWLTVV.

At least ten counts were recorded for this clonotype. A read error may account for a junction end that differs from germline. This rearrangement joins TRBV7-8 to TRBJ1-2; D not certain. Germline lookup yields CDR1 SGHVS and CDR2 FQNEAQ. The CDR3 length is 13 residues. The CDR3 DNA reads TGTGCCACCAGCGGGTTCTGGGTCTATGGCTACACCTTC. This translates into CATSGFWVYGYTF.

This clonotype was detected ten times or more. This rearrangement joins TRBV29-1 to TRBJ2-7; D gene uncertain. V lost 1 base and J lost 3, with 7 bases in between. The CDR3 is 12 residues long. The V gene's germline CDR1 is SQVTM and CDR2 ANQGSEA. The CDR3 spells CSVEVGNYEQYF. DNA for the CDR3: TGCAGCGTTGAAGTTGGGAACTACGAGCAGTACTTC.

The sample holds many counts of this clonotype. The CDR3 here is CSAETLGNGYTF. The CDR3 DNA is TGCAGCGCCGAAACCTTGGGTAATGGCTACACCTTC. This rearrangement joins TRBV29-1 to TRBJ1-2; D is undetermined. The V and J ends lost 7 bases and 6 bases respectively, with 15 bases between them. In germline, CDR1 is SQVTM, CDR2 ANQGSEA. CDR3 length equals 12 residues.

The chain employs TRBV12-3 or TRBV12-4 and TRBJ2-5; TRBD1 matches at 8 bases. The CDR3 is made up of 14 amino acids. The trim removed 3 bases at V and 5 bases at J, leaving 5 bases unmatched. The CDR3 loop reads CASSFDRGFETQYF. CDR3 bases: TGTGCCAGCAGTTTCGACAGGGGATTCGAGACCCAGTACTTC.

The chain is built from TRBV20-1 and TRBJ2-1; no definite D call. Germline V gene data show CDR1 as DFQATT and CDR2 as SNEGSKA (reference sequence). The CDR3 loop spans 13 amino acids. Trimming left V 3 bases short and J 3 bases short, with 9 bases between. The CDR3 reads CSARQPGYNEQFF. In DNA, the CDR3 is TGCAGTGCTAGGCAACCTGGCTACAATGAGCAGTTCTTC.

The rearrangement links TRBV24-1 to TRBJ2-5; D remains ambiguous. With 3 bases removed from V and 2 bases from J, the gap between germline ends came to 3 bases. The germline V gene encodes CDR1 KGHDR and CDR2 SFDVKD. The CDR3 is 12 residues long. The CDR3 DNA follows: TGTGCCACCAGTGATCCGCAAGAGACCCAGTACTTC. It encodes CATSDPQETQYF.

This clonotype has only a few counts. This chain uses TRBV6-1 with TRBJ2-7; TRBD2 matches at 10 bases. CDR3 size: 13 residues. CDR1 MNHNS and CDR2 SASEGT come from the germline V gene. The V and J ends lost 7 bases and 2 bases, in that order; junction bases with no gene match: 2. For the CDR3, the DNA is TGTGCCAGCATTAGCGGGAGGACCTACGAGCAGTACTTC. Protein product: CASISGRTYEQYF.

V usage is TRBV9 and J usage is TRBJ2-7; 7 bases are a match to TRBD2. J gave up 5 bases and V 3 bases, and 8 bases lay outside the gene matches. The germline V gene has CDR1 SGDLS and CDR2 YYNGEE. CDR3 length: 14 residues. CDR3 sequence (DNA): TGTGCCAGCAGCGAGGGGCGGGAGAGGGACGAGCAGTACTTC. Residues: CASSEGRERDEQYF.

The chain employs TRBV5-1 and TRBJ1-6; D is unclear. From germline, CDR1 is SGHRS and CDR2 YFSETQ. CDR3 length equals 15 residues. The V gene lost 3 bases and the J gene lost 7 bases, with 14 bases spanning the gap. The CDR3 is CASSWGGGNNSPLHF. The CDR3 DNA is TGCGCCAGCAGCTGGGGAGGTGGGAACAATTCACCCCTCCACTTT.

This clonotype was detected many times. This chain links TRBV30 with TRBJ2-5; no definite D call. Between the trimmed V and J ends, which lost 2 bases and 0 bases, there was a span of 16 bases. Germline V gene sequence: CDR1 GTSNPN, CDR2 SVGIG (reference sequence). The CDR3 has 16 residues. The CDR3 DNA follows: TGTGCCTGGAGTTACGCCGCCCCAGGAGACCAAGAGACCCAGTACTTC. It translates to CAWSYAAPGDQETQYF.

This clonotype occurred many times. V and J are TRBV19 and TRBJ2-3; 13 nucleotides agree with TRBD2. The V segment lost 5 bases and the J segment 5 bases; nucleotides outside the gene matches: 7. The germline V gene has CDR1 LNHDA and CDR2 SQIVND (reference sequence). The CDR3 is made up of 16 amino acids. DNA of the CDR3: TGTGCCAGTAGTCCCTCGGGACTAGCGGGATTAGATACGCAGTATTTT. It translates to CASSPSGLAGLDTQYF.

This clonotype was seen more than once but under ten times. The chain combines TRBV20-1 with TRBJ2-7, with 10 bases lining up with TRBD2. This CDR3 has 14 amino acids. J lost 1 base, V lost 2 bases, and 2 bases had no gene match. Germline V lookup: CDR1 DFQATT, CDR2 SNEGSKA (reference sequence). Here the CDR3 DNA reads TGCAGTGCTAGATTAGCGGGAGGATCCTACGAGCAGTACTTC. As protein: CSARLAGGSYEQYF.

This clonotype was seen many times. This sequence joins TRBV7-9 and TRBJ2-5; 12 bases line up with TRBD2. Losses at the gene ends were 2 bases for V and 5 bases for J; bases not matched to a gene: 9. CDR1 and CDR2 from the germline V gene are SEHNR and FQNEAQ (reference sequence). This CDR3 has 17 amino acids. The CDR3: CASSLKVASGRGETQYF. CDR3 in DNA: TGTGCCAGCAGCTTAAAGGTGGCTAGCGGGAGGGGTGAGACCCAGTACTTC.

This clonotype occurred many times. At one end the junction does not follow the germline gene, possibly because of a read error. The rearrangement links TRBV5-1 to TRBJ2-3; D unresolved. Germline CDR1 reads SGHRS; CDR2 reads YFSETQ. This CDR3 contains 14 residues. The CDR3 loop is CASSLAGGTDTQYF. The CDR3 nucleotides are TGTGCCAGCAGTTTAGCTGGGGGCACAGATACGCAGTATTTT.

The J gene is TRBJ2-5, the V gene TRBV9; the D gene is possibly TRBD1 (5 bases). The CDR3 contains 14 residues. Germline CDR1 reads SGDLS; CDR2 reads YYNGEE. V lost 3 bases to trimming and J lost 1 base, with 10 bases between them. In DNA, the CDR3 is TGTGCCAGCAGCGCAGGGAACTCCCAAGAGACCCAGTACTTC. Its translation is CASSAGNSQETQYF.

This clonotype was found many times. CDR3 nucleotide sequence: TGTGCCAGCAGTGACTCAAACATAGCGGCTAATAAGCAGTTCTTC. Its translation is CASSDSNIAANKQFF. The chain employs TRBV6-4 and TRBJ2-1; tentative D call: TRBD2 (6 bases). The CDR3 is 15 amino acids. V shed 0 bases and J shed 11 bases, with 17 bases lying between them. Looked up from germline, CDR1 is MRHNA and CDR2 is SNTAGT.

This clonotype has only a few counts. The V call is TRBV29-1, the J call TRBJ2-1; 9 positions agree with TRBD2. V shed 0 bases, J shed 6 bases, and the junction held 6 bases outside the gene matches. In germline, CDR1 is SQVTM, CDR2 ANQGSEA. The CDR3 is made up of 15 amino acids. The CDR3 DNA reads TGCAGCGTTGAAGATCTAGCGGGAACGATCAATGAGCAGTTCTTC. This sequence encodes CSVEDLAGTINEQFF.

This clonotype was recorded many times. The V gene is TRBV18, the J gene TRBJ2-1, with 10 bases fitting TRBD2. The CDR3 loop spans 15 amino acids. Germline V gene data show CDR1 as KGHSH and CDR2 as LQKENI. Trimming cost V 3 bases and J 4 bases; bases outside gene matches: 3. This chain's CDR3 is CASSPTSGVYNEQFF. The CDR3, as DNA: TGTGCCAGCTCACCTACTAGCGGGGTTTACAATGAGCAGTTCTTC.

The chain joins TRBV20-1 to TRBJ2-1; 9 nucleotides match TRBD2. CDR1 is DFQATT, CDR2 SNEGSKA, per germline (reference sequence). This CDR3 has 14 amino acids. CDR3 residues: CGGKAGGLRNEQFF. CDR3 nucleotide sequence: TGCGGGGGAAAAGCGGGAGGCCTCCGCAATGAGCAGTTCTTC.

The chain combines TRBV20-1 with TRBJ1-2; D is unclear. This CDR3 is 14 amino acids long. Trimming removed 1 base at V and 4 bases at J, with 13 bases between. Germline V lookup: CDR1 DFQATT, CDR2 SNEGSKA (reference sequence). The CDR3 DNA follows: TGCAGTGCTAGAGGGCGGGGTGGTAGCTATGGCTACACCTTC. This codes for CSARGRGGSYGYTF.

This clonotype has ten or more counts. This chain connects TRBV21-1 to TRBJ1-4; the table's D call of TRBD1 was not tested on the DNA. TRBV21-1 constitutes a pseudogene. The CDR3 has 14 amino acids. CDR3 sequence: CASRRDRASEKLFF. Written as DNA, the CDR3 is TGTGCCAGCAGAAGGGACAGGGCTAGTGAAAAACTGTTTTTT.

The table lists this clonotype with a few counts. The chain links TRBV29-1 to TRBJ2-1; 8 bases fit TRBD2. This CDR3 is 15 amino acids long. CDR1 and CDR2 from the germline V gene are SQVTM and ANQGSEA. Trimming removed 8 bases from V and 0 bases from J; junction bases left unmatched: 9. This CDR3 is CSSGTAGGSYNEQFF. CDR3 bases: TGCAGCTCCGGCACTGCGGGAGGCTCCTACAATGAGCAGTTCTTC.

This clonotype was counted a few times. V usage is TRBV7-2 and J usage is TRBJ2-3; maybe TRBD2 (7 bases). The CDR3 is made up of 17 amino acids. V was pared by 2 bases and J by 8 bases, with 23 bases between. Germline V gives CDR1 SGHTA, CDR2 FQGNSA. The DNA of the CDR3 is TGTGCCAGCAGCTTATTGATGGCGGGAGCACGGGGGCGTACGCAGTATTTT. Encoded protein: CASSLLMAGARGRTQYF. Together with reference TRBV7-2 and TRBJ2-3, the CDR3 gives the full variable domain: GAGVSQSPSNKVTEKGKDVELRCDPISGHTALYWYRQSLGQGLEFLIYFQGNSAPDKSGLPSDRFSAERTGGSVSTLTIQRTQQEDSAVYLCASSLLMAGARGRTQYFGPGTRLTVL.

This clonotype has at least ten counts. This chain uses TRBV5-1 with TRBJ2-2; 9 nucleotides agree with TRBD1. The germline gives CDR1 SGHRS, CDR2 YFSETQ. The V segment lost 4 bases and the J segment 4 bases; nucleotides outside the gene matches: 8. The CDR3 is 16 residues long. The DNA of the CDR3 is TGCGCCAGCAGCGGACCGGGACAGGGTGTCACCGGGGAGCTGTTTTTT. Translation gives CASSGPGQGVTGELFF.

This clonotype was counted a few times. This chain uses TRBV30 with TRBJ1-2; D gene ambiguous. Trimming removed 3 bases at V and 3 bases at J, with 5 bases between. This CDR3 region has 11 residues. Germline V gene lookup returns CDR1 GTSNPN and CDR2 SVGIG (reference sequence). CDR3 protein: CAWRGYYGYTF. Written as DNA, the CDR3 is TGTGCCTGGAGGGGGTACTATGGCTACACCTTC. Combining the CDR3 with reference TRBV30 and TRBJ1-2 gives the whole variable domain SQTIHQWPATLVQPVGSPLSLECTVEGTSNPNLYWYRQAAGRGLQLLFYSVGIGQISSEVPQNLSASRPQDRQFILSSKKLLLSDSGFYLCAWRGYYGYTFGSGTRLTVV.